Shown below are 3 T cell receptor beta chains from a single sample sequenced in a study of blood T cells in healthy people across ages. A second PCR, run for roughly 7 to 12 cycles, used a sample-barcoded 5' primer plus a J-beta primer mix. TCRdb used MiXCR to reprocess the 5' RACE reads, holding one entry per CDR3 protein. This sample has 700,000 or so distinct CDR3 sequences, with 22% found just once. Sequenced input: blood. Receptors were obtained from a man between 65 and 85 years old in good health.

This clonotype was recorded once. V and J are TRBV30 and TRBJ2-2, with D possibly matching TRBD1 (5 bases). This CDR3 is built from 13 residues. The germline V gene encodes CDR1 GTSNPN and CDR2 SVGIG (reference sequence). Trimming pared 0 bases from V and 4 bases from J, leaving 6 bases between. The CDR3 spells CAWSVRGTGELFF. As DNA, the CDR3 is TGTGCCTGGAGTGTAAGGGGCACCGGGGAGCTGTTTTTT.

This clonotype was counted a few times. This may arise from a read error, as a much more abundant clone is one base away. The chain couples TRBV7-9 to TRBJ1-1; D is unresolved. Germline V gene sequence: CDR1 SEHNR, CDR2 FQNEAQ (reference sequence). The CDR3 is 13 amino acids. The CDR3: CTSSLGLNTEAFF. The CDR3 DNA reads TGTACCAGCAGCTTAGGGCTGAACACTGAAGCTTTCTTT.

This sequence joins TRBV18 and TRBJ1-4; D unclear. There are 14 residues in the CDR3. Germline CDR1 KGHSH, CDR2 LQKENI. The V end was cut by 4 bases, the J end by 5 bases, with 11 bases between. DNA of the CDR3: TGTGCCAGCTCACGTGCCGGGAGGAATGAAAAACTGTTTTTT. It translates to CASSRAGRNEKLFF.